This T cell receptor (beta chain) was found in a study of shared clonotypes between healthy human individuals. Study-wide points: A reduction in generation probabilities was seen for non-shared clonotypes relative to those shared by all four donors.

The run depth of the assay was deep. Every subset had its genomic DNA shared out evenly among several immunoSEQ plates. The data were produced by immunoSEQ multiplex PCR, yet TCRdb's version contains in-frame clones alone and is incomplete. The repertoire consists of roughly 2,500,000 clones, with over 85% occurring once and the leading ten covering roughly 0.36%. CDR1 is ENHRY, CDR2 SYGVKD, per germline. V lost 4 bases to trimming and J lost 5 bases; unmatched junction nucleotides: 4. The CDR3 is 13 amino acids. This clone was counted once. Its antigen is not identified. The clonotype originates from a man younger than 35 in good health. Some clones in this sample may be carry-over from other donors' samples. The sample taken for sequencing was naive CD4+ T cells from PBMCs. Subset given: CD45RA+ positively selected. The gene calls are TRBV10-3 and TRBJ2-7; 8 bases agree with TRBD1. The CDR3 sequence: CAISGGQEDEQYF. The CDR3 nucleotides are TGTGCCATCAGTGGGGGACAGGAAGACGAGCAGTACTTC.